The clone carrying this T cell receptor beta chain was counted ten times or more. Its antigen is undetermined. The sample comes from a study of blood T cells in healthy people across ages. A second PCR, run for roughly 7 to 11 cycles, used a sample-barcoded 5' primer plus a J-beta primer mix. MiXCR was run by TCRdb on the 5' RACE reads, yielding one entry per CDR3 protein. The data contain fewer than 950,000 distinct CDR3 sequences, roughly 40% of them seen just once; the ten biggest clones take up 13%. Study-level findings and limits: The study regarded diversity estimates from one million T cells as underestimates. As age increased, TCR beta diversity per million T cells fell in a roughly linear fashion.

Germline loops: CDR1 DFQATT, CDR2 SNEGSKA (reference sequence). Trimming pared 1 base from V and 0 bases from J, leaving 14 bases between. The CDR3 extends over 16 amino acids. Per sample, no less than 5.5 micrograms of total RNA were extracted. The sequenced sample consisted of blood. The receptor comes from a man in his late teens or twenties in good health. This chain joins TRBV20-1 and TRBJ2-3; the D is unclear. Written as DNA, the CDR3 is TGCAGTGCTAGAGTGGACCAAAGATATAGCACAGATACGCAGTATTTT. This sequence encodes CSARVDQRYSTDTQYF.